Listed here is a single TCR beta chain. The target antigen is unknown. Measured with immunoSEQ multiplex PCR; TCRdb has only the in-frame clones, and not every one. Among 120,000 or so clones listed, 88% were seen once. This record comes from a study of T cell responses to AZD1222 COVID-19 vaccine. From germline, CDR1 is LNHDA and CDR2 SQIVND (reference sequence). The CDR3 runs 13 residues. Deletions cut 5 bases from V and 2 bases from J, with 7 bases between. Study results and limitations: The number of AZD1222 recipients seropositive at baseline was only five to seven. The breadth and depth of Spike-specific TCRs increased once two AZD1222 doses had been given.

Here the sequenced sample was peripheral blood, taken on day 0 of AZD1222 vaccination. This TCR came from an adult in good health. J is TRBJ1-3 and V is TRBV19; TRBD1 is a possible D gene (5 bases). CDR3 sequence: CASSVRAGNTIYF. In DNA, the CDR3 is TGTGCCAGTAGTGTCAGGGCTGGAAACACCATATATTTT. Full variable domain (rest looked up from reference TRBV19 and TRBJ1-3): DGGITQSPKYLFRKEGQNVTLSCEQNLNHDAMYWYRQDPGQGLRLIYYSQIVNDFQKGDIAEGYSVSREKKESFPLTVTSAQKNPTAFYLCASSVRAGNTIYFGEGSWLTVV.